The 28 T cell receptor beta chains listed next were all sequenced from one sample in a study of T cells in Graves' hyperthyroidism and ophthalmopathy. RNA transcripts were the template for amplifying TCR beta CDR3 regions. HTBI primers were employed in a first-round RT-PCR of the TCR CDR3. TCRdb fed the multiplex PCR reads into MiXCR, producing one record per CDR3 protein. The profile shows more than 500,000 distinct CDR3 sequences, about 15% of them singletons. The sample comprised blood. The receptors stem from a woman aged 25 to 39 with Graves' ophthalmopathy.

In this sample, this clonotype turned up many times. The chain is built from TRBV7-2 and TRBJ1-1; D is unresolved. Germline CDR1 and CDR2: SGHTA and FQGNSA. This CDR3 region has 14 residues. Trimming removed 6 bases at V and 2 bases at J, with 13 bases between. The CDR3 DNA sequence: TGTGCCAGCAGTCGTCGGCACGTCAACACTGAAGCTTTCTTT. This sequence encodes CASSRRHVNTEAFF. The full variable domain, its missing parts supplied by reference TRBV7-2 and TRBJ1-1, is GAGVSQSPSNKVTEKGKDVELRCDPISGHTALYWYRQSLGQGLEFLIYFQGNSAPDKSGLPSDRFSAERTGGSVSTLTIQRTQQEDSAVYLCASSRRHVNTEAFFGQGTRLTVV.

The sample holds many counts of this clonotype. V usage is TRBV7-2 and J usage is TRBJ1-1, with a weak D call TRBD1 (6 bases). Germline CDR1 and CDR2: SGHTA and FQGNSA. The CDR3 has 15 residues. Trimming removed 5 bases at V and 3 bases at J, with 16 bases between. As DNA, the CDR3 is TGTGCCAGCAGCCCAGCCCGGGGGCTCGACACTGAAGCTTTCTTT. The encoded protein is CASSPARGLDTEAFF. The variable domain in full, completed from reference TRBV7-2 and TRBJ1-1, reads GAGVSQSPSNKVTEKGKDVELRCDPISGHTALYWYRQSLGQGLEFLIYFQGNSAPDKSGLPSDRFSAERTGGSVSTLTIQRTQQEDSAVYLCASSPARGLDTEAFFGQGTRLTVV.

This clonotype appeared a few times. The chain has TRBV29-1 and TRBJ2-5, with TRBD2 as a possible D gene (5 bases). Per germline, CDR1 SQVTM and CDR2 ANQGSEA. The CDR3 consists of 13 residues. The V gene lost 5 bases and the J gene lost 0 bases, with 10 bases spanning the gap. CDR3 sequence: CSVLPGDQETQYF. The CDR3 DNA follows: TGCAGCGTTCTGCCCGGGGACCAAGAGACCCAGTACTTC.

The chain is built from TRBV20-1 and TRBJ2-3; TRBD2 aligns across 7 bases. The CDR3 loop spans 15 amino acids. V lost 3 bases to trimming and J lost 1 base; unmatched junction nucleotides: 7. Germline V gene sequence: CDR1 DFQATT, CDR2 SNEGSKA (reference sequence). CDR3 sequence: CSARLVGGGTDTQYF. CDR3 coding DNA: TGCAGTGCTAGGTTGGTGGGAGGGGGCACAGATACGCAGTATTTT.

Comment on this clonotype: A much larger clone lies one base from this, so it may be a read error. The J gene is TRBJ2-7, the V gene TRBV28, with 12 bases identical to TRBD2. This CDR3 spans 17 amino acids. With 1 base clipped from V and 2 bases from J, the junction kept 6 bases outside the gene matches. Germline V lookup: CDR1 MDHEN, CDR2 SYDVKM. The CDR3 nucleotides read TGTGCCAGCAGTTTATTGCGGCTAGCGGGAGGGGCCTACGAGCAGTACTTC. It translates to CASSLLRLAGGAYEQYF.

The CDR3 sequence is CASSPDRDEAFF. CDR3 bases: TGTGCCAGCAGCCCCGACAGGGATGAAGCTTTCTTT. This chain connects TRBV6-1 to TRBJ1-1; 7 nucleotides agree with TRBD1. This CDR3 is built from 12 residues. Germline V gene data show CDR1 as MNHNS and CDR2 as SASEGT. Unmatched junction bases numbered 5, after V lost 6 bases and J lost 7 bases.

In its sample, this clonotype was seen many times. Written as DNA, the CDR3 is TGTGCCAGCAGTTTGATTTCAGCAGCTAACTATGGCTACACCTTC. Translation: CASSLISAANYGYTF. The gene calls are TRBV28 and TRBJ1-2; D uncertain. The germline gives CDR1 MDHEN, CDR2 SYDVKM. CDR3 size: 15 residues. V was trimmed by 3 bases and J by 0 bases, leaving 11 bases between them.

This clonotype has a handful of counts. The gene calls are TRBV7-2 and TRBJ2-1, with D maybe TRBD2 (5 bases). The V end was cut by 6 bases, the J end by 1 base, with 19 bases between. The CDR3 has 17 residues. Germline V gene sequence: CDR1 SGHTA, CDR2 FQGNSA. CDR3 loop: CASRNGPRESSYNEQFF. CDR3 coding DNA: TGTGCCAGCAGGAATGGTCCCCGGGAATCGTCCTACAATGAGCAGTTCTTC.

The chain is built from TRBV14 and TRBJ2-7; TRBD1 or TRBD2 may be the D gene (6 bases each). Germline-derived CDR1 and CDR2 are SGHDN and FVKESK. The ends were cut back, 0 bases at V and 4 bases at J, with 13 bases in the middle. This CDR3 is built from 15 residues. The CDR3 spells CASSQDDGGTYEQYF. The DNA for the CDR3 is TGTGCCAGCAGCCAAGATGATGGGGGGACATACGAGCAGTACTTC.

The chain combines TRBV9 with TRBJ2-2, with D possibly matching TRBD1 (5 bases). Germline CDR1 reads SGDLS; CDR2 reads YYNGEE. V was pared by 4 bases and J by 4 bases, with 17 bases between. The CDR3 runs to 16 residues. The CDR3 loop reads CASSPDPGIRTGELFF. The DNA of the CDR3 is TGTGCCAGCAGCCCAGACCCAGGGATTCGCACCGGGGAGCTGTTTTTT.

The sample holds many counts of this clonotype. This sequence joins TRBV6-2 or TRBV6-3 and TRBJ1-5; D is unclear. Germline loops: CDR1 MNHEY, CDR2 SVGEGT. Trimming removed 10 bases at V and 5 bases at J, with 15 bases between. This CDR3 contains 13 residues. Here the CDR3 DNA reads TGTGCCACACGCCTGCGGTGGGATCAGCCCCAGCATTTT. Translation: CATRLRWDQPQHF.

In this sample, this clonotype turned up many times. This sequence joins TRBV12-3 or TRBV12-4 and TRBJ1-5; a possible D gene is TRBD1 (6 bases). V lost 1 base, J lost 7 bases, and 11 bases lay in between. The CDR3 covers 14 residues. The CDR3 sequence: CASSLEGEGQPQHF. The CDR3 DNA follows: TGTGCCAGCAGTTTAGAGGGGGAAGGACAGCCCCAGCATTTT.

This clonotype was picked up many times. The gene calls are TRBV7-2 and TRBJ2-2; D is tentatively TRBD1 or TRBD2 (5 bases each). The CDR3 has 16 amino acids. The V and J ends lost 5 bases and 0 bases respectively, with 13 bases between them. Per the germline V gene, CDR1 is SGHTA and CDR2 is FQGNSA. The CDR3 is CASSPGTVTNTGELFF. CDR3 bases: TGTGCCAGCAGCCCCGGGACCGTAACGAACACCGGGGAGCTGTTTTTT.

This clonotype was observed many times. The rearrangement uses TRBV20-1 and TRBJ2-7, with D perhaps matching TRBD2 (5 bases). CDR3 length: 14 amino acids. Germline CDR1 and CDR2: DFQATT and SNEGSKA (reference sequence). The V and J ends lost 4 bases and 0 bases respectively, with 13 bases between them. The CDR3 sequence: CSAIRSGSSYEQYF. CDR3 sequence (DNA): TGCAGTGCTATCCGTTCGGGGAGCTCCTACGAGCAGTACTTC.

J is TRBJ1-6 and V is TRBV6-1; 11 bases are shared with TRBD1. The V segment lost 3 bases and the J segment 8 bases; nucleotides outside the gene matches: 3. The CDR3 extends over 15 amino acids. Germline loops: CDR1 MNHNS, CDR2 SASEGT. CDR3 nucleotide sequence: TGTGCCAGCAGTGACGGGACAGGGGGATATTCACCCCTCCACTTT. Translation: CASSDGTGGYSPLHF.

CDR3 loop: CASSEEGPPLGELFF. The CDR3 bases are TGTGCCAGCAGTGAAGAGGGACCTCCTCTAGGGGAGCTGTTTTTT. The chain recombines TRBV2 with TRBJ2-2; tentatively, D is TRBD1 or TRBD2 (5 bases each). Germline CDR1 and CDR2: SNHLY and FYNNEI. V lost 1 base and J lost 8, with 14 bases in between. This CDR3 has 15 residues.

This clonotype was found many times. The chain uses TRBV20-1 and TRBJ2-3; a possible D gene is TRBD2 (6 bases). CDR1 and CDR2 (germline): DFQATT, SNEGSKA (reference sequence). V lost 3 bases, J lost 1 base, and 14 bases lay in between. The CDR3 covers 15 residues. The chain's CDR3 is CSASSIPGGTDTQYF. The CDR3 region has the DNA TGCAGTGCTAGTTCCATCCCGGGAGGCACAGATACGCAGTATTTT.

The sample holds many counts of this clonotype. J is TRBJ2-1 and V is TRBV3-1, with 8 bases lining up with TRBD2. The CDR3 sequence is 18 residues long. Per the germline V gene, CDR1 is LGHDT and CDR2 is YNNKEL (reference sequence). The ends lost 1 base at V and 7 bases at J; junction bases unmatched: 15. CDR3 amino acids: CASSQVTAGGRSLNEQFF. The DNA of the CDR3 is TGTGCCAGCAGCCAAGTGACGGCGGGAGGACGTAGCCTAAATGAGCAGTTCTTC.

This clonotype was seen more than once but under ten times. The chain combines TRBV6-1 with TRBJ2-3; 8 bases line up with TRBD1. The junction had 9 bases not matched to a gene; V was cut back by 6 bases and J by 1 base. The CDR3 length is 16 residues. Germline V CDR1 and CDR2: MNHNS, SASEGT. CDR3 nucleotides: TGTGCCAGCAGGCGAGCAGGGGACAGGCGCACAGATACGCAGTATTTT. It yields the protein CASRRAGDRRTDTQYF.

The CDR3 coding sequence is TGTGCCAGCAGAAGGGACAGGTACAACGAGCAGTACTTC. It is translated as CASRRDRYNEQYF. The chain combines TRBV27 with TRBJ2-7; 8 positions match TRBD1. The CDR3 contains 13 residues. V gave up 6 bases and J gave up 5 bases; unmatched junction bases: 6. CDR1 MNHEY and CDR2 SMNVEV come from the germline V gene (reference sequence).

There are many counts of this clonotype. V is TRBV20-1 and J is TRBJ2-7; D might be TRBD2 (6 bases). CDR3 length: 14 amino acids. The germline CDR1 and CDR2 sequences are DFQATT and SNEGSKA (reference sequence). The ends were cut back, 0 bases at V and 4 bases at J, with 13 bases in the middle. The CDR3 coding sequence is TGCAGTGCTAGAGATTCCGGAGGGAATTACGAGCAGTACTTC. This encodes CSARDSGGNYEQYF.

This clonotype was observed at least ten times. The chain combines TRBV6-2 or TRBV6-3 with TRBJ2-3, with D hard to call. Germline CDR1 and CDR2: MNHEY and SVGEGT. The ends were cut back, 3 bases at V and 0 bases at J, with 7 bases in the middle. This CDR3 region has 14 residues. In nucleotides, the CDR3 is TGTGCCAGCAGTTATTTTCAGAGCACAGATACGCAGTATTTT. Amino acid sequence: CASSYFQSTDTQYF.

In this sample, this clonotype turned up many times. The rearrangement links TRBV7-2 to TRBJ1-2; 10 positions agree with TRBD1. The V and J ends lost 5 bases and 5 bases, in that order; junction bases with no gene match: 8. The CDR3 loop spans 15 amino acids. Germline-derived CDR1 and CDR2 are SGHTA and FQGNSA. The CDR3 DNA sequence: TGTGCCAGCAGCGCTACCGGGACAGGGGTTTATGGCTACACCTTC. Translation: CASSATGTGVYGYTF. Combining the CDR3 with reference TRBV7-2 and TRBJ1-2 gives the whole variable domain GAGVSQSPSNKVTEKGKDVELRCDPISGHTALYWYRQSLGQGLEFLIYFQGNSAPDKSGLPSDRFSAERTGGSVSTLTIQRTQQEDSAVYLCASSATGTGVYGYTFGSGTRLTVV.

This clonotype showed up many times. V is TRBV7-8 and J is TRBJ2-5; 12 positions agree with TRBD2. The CDR3 runs 20 residues. Germline CDR1 and CDR2: SGHVS and FQNEAQ. The V and J ends lost 5 bases and 6 bases, in that order; junction bases with no gene match: 22. In DNA form, the CDR3 reads TGTGCCAGCAGCCTCCGGGACACCGGACTAGCGGGGCCCCTTGCGCAGACCCAGTACTTC. Its translation is CASSLRDTGLAGPLAQTQYF.

This clonotype has more than one count but fewer than ten. V gene TRBV13 combines with J gene TRBJ2-7; 11 nucleotides line up with TRBD2. V was pared by 9 bases and J by 5 bases, with 3 bases of the junction left unmatched. The CDR3 is made up of 12 amino acids. Germline V lookup: CDR1 PRHDT, CDR2 FYEKMQ (reference sequence). This CDR3 is CASSGRADEQYF. The CDR3 DNA sequence: TGTGCCAGTAGCGGGAGGGCCGACGAGCAGTACTTC.

This clonotype has at least ten counts. V gene TRBV10-3 combines with J gene TRBJ2-2, with 7 bases matching TRBD2. The CDR3 runs to 15 residues. Germline V gene lookup returns CDR1 ENHRY and CDR2 SYGVKD. V was clipped by 7 bases and J by 0 bases; unmatched bases: 5. CDR3 amino acids: CAITSAGANTGELFF. CDR3 bases: TGTGCCATCACGAGCGCGGGAGCGAACACCGGGGAGCTGTTTTTT.

The table lists this clonotype with a few counts. This chain connects TRBV4-3 to TRBJ2-2, with D possibly TRBD2 on 5 matching bases. Germline CDR1 LGHNA, CDR2 YSLEER. Trimming stripped 1 base from V and 2 bases from J, with 11 bases between. The CDR3 has 16 amino acids. The CDR3: CASSQVGGVNTGELFF. Here the CDR3 DNA reads TGCGCCAGCAGCCAAGTTGGAGGAGTTAACACCGGGGAGCTGTTTTTT.

This clonotype was found many times. The rearrangement uses TRBV7-9 and TRBJ2-1; the D gene is possibly TRBD2 (6 bases). The V end was cut by 1 base, the J end by 0 bases, with 10 bases between. The CDR3 is made up of 16 amino acids. Germline CDR1 reads SEHNR; CDR2 reads FQNEAQ (reference sequence). CDR3 DNA: TGTGCCAGCAGCTTAGGAGCGGGCGCCTCCTACAATGAGCAGTTCTTC. It codes for CASSLGAGASYNEQFF.